The entry that follows covers one T cell receptor beta chain sequence. This entry is derived from a study of blood T cell repertoires in COVID-19. The wider study: Sites in the United States, Italy and Spain provided acute and convalescent COVID-19 samples. T cells, B-cell-depleted T cells, or PBMCs provided the cDNA or gDNA that served as material.

V gave up 6 bases and J gave up 0 bases; unmatched junction bases: 7. Per germline, CDR1 MNHEY and CDR2 SVGAGI. The CDR3 extends over 15 amino acids. How the authors handled the data: Using reference gene primer amplification, nucleated cell counts were estimated. Clones were read by immunoSEQ multiplex PCR, and TCRdb kept only the in-frame ones, dropping some. From that table come the V and J calls and clone size; the DNA was used to work out D and trimming. The sample includes roughly 200,000 clones, roughly 85% of them seen just once. The material sequenced was peripheral blood. This receptor was obtained from a man aged 55 to 70 with acute or convalescent COVID-19. The V gene is TRBV6-5, the J gene TRBJ1-1, with 7 bases fitting TRBD1. The CDR3 protein is CASRRDSFMNTEAFF. The CDR3, as DNA: TGTGCCAGCAGGCGGGACAGTTTCATGAACACTGAAGCTTTCTTT.